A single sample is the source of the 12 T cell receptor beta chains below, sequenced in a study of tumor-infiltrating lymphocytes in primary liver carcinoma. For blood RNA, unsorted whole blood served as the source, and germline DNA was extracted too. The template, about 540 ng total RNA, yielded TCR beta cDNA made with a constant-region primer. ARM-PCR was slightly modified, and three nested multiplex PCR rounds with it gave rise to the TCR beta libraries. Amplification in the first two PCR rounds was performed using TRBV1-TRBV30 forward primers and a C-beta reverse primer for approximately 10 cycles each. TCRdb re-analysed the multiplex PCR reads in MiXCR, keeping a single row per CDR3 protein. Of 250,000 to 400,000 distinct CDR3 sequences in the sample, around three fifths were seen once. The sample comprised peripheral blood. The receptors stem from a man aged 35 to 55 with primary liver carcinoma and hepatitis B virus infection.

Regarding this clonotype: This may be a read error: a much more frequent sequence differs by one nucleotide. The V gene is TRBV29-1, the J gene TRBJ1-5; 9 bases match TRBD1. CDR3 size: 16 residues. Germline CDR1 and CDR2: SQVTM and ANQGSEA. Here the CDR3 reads CCVQYTDRGSNQPQHF. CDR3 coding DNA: TGCTGCGTTCAATATACGGACAGGGGAAGCAATCAGCCCCAGCATTTT.

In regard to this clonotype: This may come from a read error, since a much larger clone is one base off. The CDR3 sequence is CASSAGLAGWTFKTQYF. In nucleotides, the CDR3 is TGTGCCAGCAGTGCGGGACTAGCGGGATGGACGTTTAAGACCCAGTACTTC. This chain links TRBV12-3 or TRBV12-4 with TRBJ2-5, with 13 bases matching TRBD2. Losses at the gene ends were 5 bases for V and 6 bases for J; bases not matched to a gene: 12. The CDR3 is 17 amino acids.

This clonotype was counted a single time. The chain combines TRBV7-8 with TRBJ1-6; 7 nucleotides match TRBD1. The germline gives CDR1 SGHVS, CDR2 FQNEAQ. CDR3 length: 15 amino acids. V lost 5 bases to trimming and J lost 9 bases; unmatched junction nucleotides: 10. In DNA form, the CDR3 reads TGTGCCAGCAGCGGACCCGGGACAGCTACTTCACCCCTCCACTTT. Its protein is CASSGPGTATSPLHF.

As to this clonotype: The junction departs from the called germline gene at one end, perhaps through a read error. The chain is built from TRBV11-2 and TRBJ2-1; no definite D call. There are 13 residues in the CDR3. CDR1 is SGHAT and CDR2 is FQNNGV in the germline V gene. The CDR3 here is CASSLSSCNEQFF. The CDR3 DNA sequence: TGTGCCAGCAGCTTGAGCTCCTGCAATGAACAGTTCTTC. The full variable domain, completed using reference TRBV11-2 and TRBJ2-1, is EAGVAQSPRYKIIEKRQSVAFWCNPISGHATLYWYQQILGQGPKLLIQFQNNGVVDDSQLPKDRFSAERLKGVDSTLKIQPAKLEDSAVYLCASSLSSCNEQFFGPGTRLTVL.

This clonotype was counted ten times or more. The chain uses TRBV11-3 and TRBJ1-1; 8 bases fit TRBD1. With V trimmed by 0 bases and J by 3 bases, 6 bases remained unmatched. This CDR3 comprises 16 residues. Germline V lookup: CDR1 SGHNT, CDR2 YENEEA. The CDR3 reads CASSLELGQVYTEAFF. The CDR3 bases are TGTGCCAGCAGCTTAGAACTGGGACAGGTGTACACTGAAGCTTTCTTT.

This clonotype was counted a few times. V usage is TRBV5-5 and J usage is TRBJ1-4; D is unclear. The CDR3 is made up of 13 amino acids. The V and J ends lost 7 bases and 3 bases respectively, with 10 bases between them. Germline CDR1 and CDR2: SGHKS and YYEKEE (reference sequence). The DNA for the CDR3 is TGTGCCAGCCTCCTCGGCCCTAATGAAAAACTGTTTTTT. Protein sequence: CASLLGPNEKLFF. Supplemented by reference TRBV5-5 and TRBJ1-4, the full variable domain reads DAGVTQSPTHLIKTRGQQVTLRCSPISGHKSVSWYQQVLGQGPQFIFQYYEKEERGRGNFPDRFSARQFPNYSSELNVNALLLGDSALYLCASLLGPNEKLFFGSGTQLSVL.

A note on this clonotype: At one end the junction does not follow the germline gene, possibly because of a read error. CDR3 nucleotide sequence: TGTGTCAGCAGCCAAAAAGGGGTCGGTGGCGAGCGGGAGTTCGGGACCTACGAGCAGTACTTC. Protein: CVSSQKGVGGEREFGTYEQYF. The chain has TRBV4-2 and TRBJ2-7; 8 bases align to TRBD2. CDR3 length: 21 amino acids. The germline gives CDR1 LGHNA, CDR2 YNFKEQ.

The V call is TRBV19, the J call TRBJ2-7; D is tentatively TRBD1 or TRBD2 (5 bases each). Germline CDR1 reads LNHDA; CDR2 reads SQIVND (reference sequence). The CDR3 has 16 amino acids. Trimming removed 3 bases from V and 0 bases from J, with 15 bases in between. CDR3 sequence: CASSMGVGQDSYEQYF. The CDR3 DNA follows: TGTGCCAGTAGTATGGGGGTCGGGCAGGACTCCTACGAGCAGTACTTC.

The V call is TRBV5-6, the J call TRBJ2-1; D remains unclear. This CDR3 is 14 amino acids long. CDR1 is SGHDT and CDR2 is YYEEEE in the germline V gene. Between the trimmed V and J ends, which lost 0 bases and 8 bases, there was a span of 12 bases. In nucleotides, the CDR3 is TGTGCCAGCAGCTTGGCACAAAGTTACGATGAGCAGTTCTTC. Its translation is CASSLAQSYDEQFF.

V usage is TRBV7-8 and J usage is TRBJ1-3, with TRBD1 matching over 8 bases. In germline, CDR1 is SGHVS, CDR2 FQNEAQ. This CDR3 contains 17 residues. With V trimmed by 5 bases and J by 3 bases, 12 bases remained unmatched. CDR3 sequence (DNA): TGTGCCAGCAGCCCATCAACGGGGACAGGAGATGGAAACACCATATATTTT. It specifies CASSPSTGTGDGNTIYF.

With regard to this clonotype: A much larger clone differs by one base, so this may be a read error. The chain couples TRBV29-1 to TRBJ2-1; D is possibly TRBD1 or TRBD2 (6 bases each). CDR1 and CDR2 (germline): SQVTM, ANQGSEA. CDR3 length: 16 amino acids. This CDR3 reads CGVRGWGATSYNEQFF. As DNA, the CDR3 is TGCGGCGTAAGGGGGTGGGGGGCGACCTCCTACAATGAGCAGTTCTTC.

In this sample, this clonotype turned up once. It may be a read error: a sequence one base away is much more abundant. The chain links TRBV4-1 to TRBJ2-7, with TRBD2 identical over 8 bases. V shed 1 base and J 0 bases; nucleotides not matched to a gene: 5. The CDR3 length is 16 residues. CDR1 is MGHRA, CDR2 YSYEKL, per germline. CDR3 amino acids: CASSQGVSGNSYEQYF. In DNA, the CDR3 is TGCGCCAGCAGCCAAGGGGTTAGCGGGAACTCCTACGAGCAGTACTTC.